The 13 T cell receptor beta chains presented below share a single source sample, sequenced in a study of OX40 agonist ivuxolimab in advanced cancers. Sequencing was performed with immunoSEQ multiplex PCR; in TCRdb, only in-frame clones are kept and a portion is missing. Of tens of thousands of clones in the sample, around 91% were seen once. Sample: CD4+ or CD8+ T cells sorted from blood, taken in a trial of the OX40 agonist ivuxolimab. The origin of the receptors is an adult with an advanced solid tumor such as melanoma, head and neck, liver or kidney cancer.

The rearrangement links TRBV7-2 to TRBJ2-4; 8 bases match TRBD2. The junction had 9 bases not matched to a gene; V was cut back by 4 bases and J by 7 bases. This CDR3 comprises 15 residues. CDR1 and CDR2 from the germline V gene are SGHTA and FQGNSA. For the CDR3, the DNA is TGTGCCAGCAGCTCGCTAGGCGCTAGCGGGAACATTCAGTACTTC. Its protein product is CASSSLGASGNIQYF.

The chain carries TRBV19 and TRBJ2-1; 11 nucleotides align to TRBD1. This CDR3 region has 17 residues. The V and J ends lost 4 bases and 3 bases, in that order; junction bases with no gene match: 8. Germline CDR1 and CDR2: LNHDA and SQIVND (reference sequence). The CDR3: CASSTFFGTGGYNEQFF. CDR3 coding DNA: TGTGCCAGTAGTACGTTTTTCGGGACAGGGGGCTACAATGAGCAGTTCTTC.

The chain combines TRBV4-1 with TRBJ1-5, with D hard to call. Trimming removed 1 base at V and 8 bases at J, with 15 bases between. This CDR3 comprises 15 residues. Germline CDR1 MGHRA, CDR2 YSYEKL. CDR3 sequence reads: CASSQGTYGREPQHF. CDR3 DNA: TGCGCCAGCAGCCAAGGGACGTATGGGAGGGAGCCCCAGCATTTT.

The chain joins TRBV19 to TRBJ2-3; TRBD1 matches 8 bases. V was pared by 11 bases and J by 7 bases, with 11 bases of the junction left unmatched. CDR3 length equals 13 residues. Germline V lookup: CDR1 LNHDA, CDR2 SQIVND (reference sequence). CDR3 in amino acids: CAVRATGGNTQYF. CDR3 coding DNA: TGTGCCGTTCGCGCCACAGGGGGAAATACGCAGTATTTT.

There are a few counts of this clone. This sequence joins TRBV6-1 and TRBJ1-1; TRBD1 is a possible D gene (6 bases). The V gene's germline CDR1 is MNHNS and CDR2 SASEGT. This CDR3 region has 16 residues. The V end was cut by 4 bases, the J end by 2 bases, with 17 bases between. The CDR3 loop is CASSGGGLGLNTEAFF. CDR3 coding DNA: TGTGCCAGCAGTGGGGGGGGGCTGGGGTTAAACACTGAAGCTTTCTTT.

V gene TRBV19 combines with J gene TRBJ1-5; TRBD1 matches 9 bases. The V gene's germline CDR1 is LNHDA and CDR2 SQIVND (reference sequence). The CDR3 runs 13 residues. The V gene end was trimmed by 7 bases and the J gene end by 7 bases; junction bases not matched to a gene: 5. CDR3 DNA sequence: TGTGCCAGTACGGGACAGGGTGACCAGCCCCAGCATTTT. As protein: CASTGQGDQPQHF.

The DNA of the CDR3 is TGTGCCAGCAGCGTGGAGGGGGGGCAAGAGACCCAGTACTTC. Its translation is CASSVEGGQETQYF. The J gene is TRBJ2-5, the V gene TRBV9, with a tentative D call TRBD2 (7 bases). Germline-derived CDR1 and CDR2 are SGDLS and YYNGEE. There are 14 residues in the CDR3. Trimming removed 2 bases at V and 2 bases at J, with 10 bases between.

The chain links TRBV10-2 to TRBJ1-1; 7 positions agree with TRBD1. V gave up 4 bases and J gave up 8 bases; unmatched junction bases: 4. CDR1 WSHSY and CDR2 SAAADI come from the germline V gene. The CDR3 runs 12 residues. The CDR3 bases are TGCGCCAGCAGTGCCGGGACAGCGGAAGCTTTCTTT. This sequence encodes CASSAGTAEAFF.

This chain links TRBV27 with TRBJ1-1; 7 nucleotides agree with TRBD1. There are 14 residues in the CDR3. V was pared by 6 bases and J by 1 base, with 5 bases of the junction left unmatched. Germline V lookup: CDR1 MNHEY, CDR2 SMNVEV (reference sequence). CDR3 region: CASSQGVGNTEAFF. Here the CDR3 DNA reads TGTGCCAGCAGCCAGGGGGTAGGGAACACTGAAGCTTTCTTT.

This sequence joins TRBV29-1 and TRBJ2-1; possibly TRBD1 for D (5 bases). The CDR3 has 12 residues. Between the trimmed V and J ends, which lost 3 bases and 7 bases, there was a span of 10 bases. Germline lookup yields CDR1 SQVTM and CDR2 ANQGSEA. In nucleotides, the CDR3 is TGCAGCGTTGACAGGGTGGAAAATGAGCAGTTCTTC. Amino acids: CSVDRVENEQFF.

The chain carries TRBV5-1 and TRBJ1-2; tentative D call: TRBD1 (5 bases). CDR1 SGHRS and CDR2 YFSETQ come from the germline V gene. CDR3 length: 14 amino acids. V was pared by 5 bases and J by 8 bases, with 19 bases between. In DNA form, the CDR3 reads TGCGCCAGCAGACTGATACCAGGGAGTCCAGGCTACACCTTC. Translated: CASRLIPGSPGYTF.

The rearrangement links TRBV9 to TRBJ2-7; D is possibly TRBD1 (6 bases). The CDR3 sequence is 15 residues long. Trimming left V 4 bases short and J 5 bases short, with 19 bases between. Germline lookup yields CDR1 SGDLS and CDR2 YYNGEE. Here the CDR3 DNA reads TGTGCCAGCAGCACCCGACAGGCGCCTCTGGACGAGCAGTACTTC. It translates to CASSTRQAPLDEQYF.

This chain connects TRBV11-2 to TRBJ1-1; tentative D call: TRBD1 (5 bases). Between the trimmed V and J ends, which lost 5 bases and 1 base, there was a span of 8 bases. The V gene's germline CDR1 is SGHAT and CDR2 FQNNGV. CDR3 length equals 13 residues. CDR3 bases: TGTGCCAGCAGCCGGGACGCGAACACTGAAGCTTTCTTT. This codes for CASSRDANTEAFF.